This TCR beta chain was recovered during a study of identical twins. Broader study findings: Within twin pairs, the out-of-frame alpha sequences they shared showed excess low generation probability. It was possible that invariant MAIT and iNKT cells partly confounded the zero-insertion analyses.

Only healthy Caucasians were enrolled as donors. Template switching introduced a universal primer site, and the cDNA bore unique molecular identifiers. TCRdb used MiXCR to reprocess the 5' RACE reads, holding one entry per CDR3 protein. The sample carries hundreds of thousands of distinct CDR3 sequences, more than 20% recorded once. This clonotype was counted a few times. Its antigen is not identified. In addition, the sample was reused for a study of yellow fever vaccine responses in identical twins.

The sample comprised CD4+ T cells sorted from blood. The sequence was obtained from a young woman in good health.

CDR3 in amino acids: CASSPPTTAEAFF. Written as DNA, the CDR3 is TGTGCCAGCTCACCACCTACCACCGCTGAAGCTTTCTTT. This chain uses TRBV18 with TRBJ1-1; D not resolved. The CDR3 has 13 residues. Germline-derived CDR1 and CDR2 are KGHSH and LQKENI. V was shortened by 0 bases and J by 6 bases, with 8 bases between the two germline ends. Using reference TRBV18 and TRBJ1-1 for the parts outside the CDR3, the full variable domain is NAGVMQNPRHLVRRRGQEARLRCSPMKGHSHVYWYRQLPEEGLKFMVYLQKENIIDESGMPKERFSAEFPKEGPSILRIQQVVRGDSAAYFCASSPPTTAEAFFGQGTRLTVV.